In its sample, the clone carrying this T cell receptor (beta chain) was seen many times. The data originate from a study of tumor-infiltrating lymphocytes in primary liver carcinoma. Priming with a constant-region primer yielded TCR beta cDNA from roughly 500 ng total RNA. ARM-PCR was slightly modified, and three nested multiplex PCR rounds with it gave rise to the TCR beta libraries. The first two PCR rounds used TRBV1-TRBV30 primers with a Cbeta primer, around 10 cycles each. TCRdb re-analysed the multiplex PCR reads in MiXCR, keeping a single row per CDR3 protein. Among around 80,000 distinct CDR3 sequences, roughly 69% were seen once, and the ten largest hold 26%. Each 20-30 mg portion of unsorted bulk tissue served as the source for co-extraction of RNA and DNA. HBV chronically infected the treatment-naive patients. The germline V gene has CDR1 SQVTM and CDR2 ANQGSEA. The CDR3 spans 11 residues.

The sequence came from a middle-aged man with primary liver carcinoma and hepatitis B virus infection. Sequenced sample: tumor-adjacent normal liver tissue. This sequence joins TRBV29-1 and TRBJ2-7; D gene ambiguous. The chain's CDR3 is CSVGEVLEQYF. DNA for the CDR3: TGCAGTGTCGGAGAGGTACTCGAGCAGTACTTC.